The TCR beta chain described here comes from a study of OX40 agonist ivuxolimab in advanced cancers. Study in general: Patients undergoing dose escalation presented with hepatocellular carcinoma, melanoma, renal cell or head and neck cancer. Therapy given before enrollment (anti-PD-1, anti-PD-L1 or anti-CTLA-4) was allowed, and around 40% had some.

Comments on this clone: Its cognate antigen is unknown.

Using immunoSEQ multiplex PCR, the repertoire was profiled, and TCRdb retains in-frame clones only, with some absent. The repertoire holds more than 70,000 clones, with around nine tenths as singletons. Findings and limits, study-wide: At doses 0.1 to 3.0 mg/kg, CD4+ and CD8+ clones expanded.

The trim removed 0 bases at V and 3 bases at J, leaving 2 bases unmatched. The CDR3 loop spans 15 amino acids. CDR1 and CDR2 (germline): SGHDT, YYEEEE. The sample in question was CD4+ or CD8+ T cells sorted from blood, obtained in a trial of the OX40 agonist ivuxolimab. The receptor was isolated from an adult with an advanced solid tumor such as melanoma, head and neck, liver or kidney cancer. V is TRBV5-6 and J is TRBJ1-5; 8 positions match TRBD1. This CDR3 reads CASSLDRGNNQPQHF. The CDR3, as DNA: TGTGCCAGCAGCTTGGACAGGGGGAACAATCAGCCCCAGCATTTT. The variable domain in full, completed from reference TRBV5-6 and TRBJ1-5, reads DAGVTQSPTHLIKTRGQQVTLRCSPKSGHDTVSWYQQALGQGPQFIFQYYEEEERQRGNFPDRFSGHQFPNYSSELNVNALLLGDSALYLCASSLDRGNNQPQHFGDGTRLSIL.